Listed below are T cell receptor beta chains from one sample, sequenced in a study of blood T cell repertoires in COVID-19. This table comes from immunoSEQ multiplex PCR, and its TCRdb copy is limited to in-frame clones, with some not included. The data hold approximately 270,000 clones, with less than 95% observed a single time. The sequenced sample was PBMCs or T cells enriched from blood (not recorded which). These receptors came from a man in his forties who had been exposed to COVID-19. CDR3s include the opening cysteine and the closing phenylalanine or tryptophan. D genes are given only for firm matches. The size of a clone is reported for some rows only, either as once, few or many, or as a class for expanded clones.

j_gene,len,abundance,d_gene,v_gene,CDR3aa,CDR3nt
TRBJ2-7,14,NA,NA,TRBV28,CASPPAAGSYEQYF,TGTGCCAGCCCACCCGCCGCAGGCTCCTACGAGCAGTACTTC
TRBJ1-2,13,NA,NA,TRBV5-6,CASSLGHRGGYTF,TGTGCCAGCAGCTTGGGACACCGGGGAGGCTACACCTTC
TRBJ2-7,14,once,NA,TRBV19,CASSIQDSSYEQYF,TGTGCCAGTAGTATTCAGGACAGCTCCTACGAGCAGTACTTC
TRBJ1-5,15,NA,NA,TRBV28,CASSFFGVRDQPQHF,TGTGCCAGCAGTTTTTTCGGGGTAAGGGATCAGCCCCAGCATTTT
TRBJ2-7,14,once,TRBD2,TRBV7-2,CASSPGLASSEQYF,TGTGCCAGCAGCCCGGGACTAGCTAGTTCCGAGCAGTACTTC
TRBJ2-7,15,once,TRBD1,TRBV6-1,CASSDLGRGLYEQYF,TGTGCCAGCAGTGATTTGGGCAGGGGGCTCTACGAGCAGTACTTC
TRBJ1-2,17,NA,NA,TRBV24-1,CATSDFRSSTGSYGYTF,TGTGCCACCAGTGATTTTCGCAGTAGTACAGGCTCCTATGGCTACACCTTC
TRBJ2-3,17,NA,TRBD2,TRBV5-1,CASSFGVAGGKTDTQYF,TGCGCCAGCAGCTTTGGGGTAGCGGGAGGTAAAACAGATACGCAGTATTTT
TRBJ1-5,13,NA,NA,TRBV24-1,CATSPRGSQPQHF,TGTGCCACCAGTCCTAGGGGGAGTCAGCCCCAGCATTTT
TRBJ2-7,15,NA,NA,TRBV29-1,CSVTHRARVGYEQYF,TGCAGCGTTACTCATCGTGCCAGGGTAGGCTACGAGCAGTACTTC
TRBJ2-2,15,NA,TRBD2,TRBV6-5,CASSYSSGYTGELFF,TGTGCCAGCAGTTATTCTAGCGGGTACACCGGGGAGCTGTTTTTT
TRBJ2-3,13,NA,NA,TRBV19,CASSGGTAYTQYF,TGTGCCAGTAGTGGCGGGACAGCATATACGCAGTATTTT
TRBJ1-1,13,NA,NA,TRBV10-3,CAMWTPGRTEAFF,TGTGCCATGTGGACTCCCGGGCGGACTGAAGCTTTCTTT
TRBJ2-7,14,NA,TRBD2,TRBV30,CAWSTAASGYEQYF,TGTGCCTGGAGTACCGCGGCTAGCGGCTACGAGCAGTACTTC
TRBJ1-2,12,NA,TRBD1,TRBV27,CASRDRNYGYTF,TGTGCCAGCAGGGACAGGAACTATGGCTACACCTTC
TRBJ2-2,16,once,TRBD1,TRBV7-9,CASSSRPGQGGGELFF,TGTGCCAGCAGCTCGCGACCGGGACAGGGCGGCGGGGAGCTGTTTTTT
TRBJ1-4,14,NA,NA,TRBV18,CASSPRRGNEKLFF,TGTGCCAGCTCACCTCGGCGCGGAAATGAAAAACTGTTTTTT
TRBJ2-5,15,NA,NA,TRBV28,CASSQTRAGEETQYF,TGTGCCAGCAGCCAAACGCGGGCAGGGGAAGAGACCCAGTACTTC
TRBJ2-5,14,once,TRBD1,TRBV7-9,CASSLDRLQETQYF,TGTGCCAGCAGCTTGGACAGGCTCCAAGAGACCCAGTACTTC
TRBJ2-2,15,few,TRBD1,TRBV19,CASSLRTGNTGELFF,TGTGCCAGTAGTCTCAGGACAGGGAACACCGGGGAGCTGTTTTTT
TRBJ1-3,16,NA,TRBD1,TRBV5-4,CASSLAGTASGNTIYF,TGTGCCAGCAGCTTGGCCGGGACAGCATCTGGAAACACCATATATTTT
TRBJ2-5,13,NA,NA,TRBV10-3,CAITYREGETQYF,TGTGCCATCACTTACAGGGAAGGTGAGACCCAGTACTTC
TRBJ2-4,15,once,NA,TRBV5-1,CASSSLGQPGDIQYF,TGCGCCAGCAGCTCCCTGGGCCAGCCGGGGGACATTCAGTACTTC
TRBJ2-2,15,once,NA,TRBV28,CASTLDSANTGELFF,TGTGCCAGCACTTTAGACTCCGCGAACACCGGGGAGCTGTTTTTT
TRBJ2-1,17,NA,TRBD2,TRBV28,CASSFNVLGTSTWEQFF,TGTGCCAGCAGTTTTAACGTTCTAGGGACTAGTACATGGGAGCAGTTCTTC
TRBJ1-2,16,NA,NA,TRBV12-5,CASGRPGSEANYGYTF,TGTGCTAGTGGTCGGCCGGGGTCCGAGGCTAACTATGGCTACACCTTC
TRBJ1-2,14,NA,TRBD1,TRBV7-9,CASSFSQGDYGYTF,TGTGCCAGCAGTTTTTCACAGGGGGACTATGGCTACACCTTC
TRBJ2-4,11,NA,NA,TRBV2,CASSDLYIQYF,TGTGCCAGCAGTGACCTTTACATTCAGTACTTC
TRBJ2-7,14,NA,TRBD1,TRBV19,CASSSRQGPYEQYF,TGTGCCAGTAGTTCACGACAGGGACCCTACGAGCAGTACTTC
TRBJ2-7,12,NA,NA,TRBV7-9,CASSLQFYEQYF,TGTGCCAGCAGCCTACAGTTCTACGAGCAGTACTTC
TRBJ2-1,14,NA,NA,TRBV5-6,CASSLYTVYNEQFF,TGTGCCAGCAGCTTGTACACAGTATACAATGAGCAGTTCTTC
TRBJ1-2,17,once,NA,TRBV11-2,CASSLDTYRDTNYGYTF,TGTGCCAGCAGCTTAGATACGTACAGAGACACTAACTATGGCTACACCTTC
TRBJ1-6,13,many,NA,TRBV12-3/TRBV12-4,CASSSQGTSPLHF,TGTGCCAGCAGTTCCCAGGGAACTTCACCCCTCCACTTT
TRBJ2-5,15,NA,NA,TRBV7-9,CASSLQAITKETQYF,TGTGCCAGCAGCCTTCAGGCGATTACCAAAGAGACCCAGTACTTC
TRBJ2-5,14,NA,TRBD2,TRBV5-4,CASRLLAEKETQYF,TGTGCCAGCAGGTTACTAGCGGAGAAAGAGACCCAGTACTTC
TRBJ1-5,15,once,TRBD1,TRBV19,CASSTPTGNNQPQHF,TGTGCCAGTAGCACCCCGACAGGGAACAATCAGCCCCAGCATTTT
TRBJ2-3,15,NA,TRBD2,TRBV11-2,CASSHKGLAADTQYF,TGTGCCAGCAGCCATAAGGGACTAGCGGCAGATACGCAGTATTTT
TRBJ2-5,14,NA,TRBD1,TRBV5-5,CASSLAGGHETQYF,TGTGCCAGCAGCTTGGCAGGGGGCCACGAGACCCAGTACTTC
TRBJ2-1,15,NA,TRBD2,TRBV11-2,CASSLEASGADEQFF,TGTGCCAGCAGCTTAGAGGCTAGCGGGGCCGATGAGCAGTTCTTC
TRBJ1-1,14,NA,NA,TRBV6-2/TRBV6-3,CASSKWEGNTEAFF,TGTGCCAGCAGTAAATGGGAGGGGAACACTGAAGCTTTCTTT
TRBJ2-1,16,NA,TRBD2,TRBV5-4,CASSLYAGGPNNEQFF,TGTGCCAGCAGCTTATACGCGGGAGGGCCCAACAATGAGCAGTTCTTC
TRBJ2-7,12,few,TRBD1,TRBV7-2,CASGGQSDEQYF,TGTGCCAGCGGGGGACAGTCCGACGAGCAGTACTTC